This TCR beta chain was captured in a study of T cell changes during pregnancy in multiple sclerosis. This clone was picked up one time. The data were produced by immunoSEQ multiplex PCR, yet TCRdb's version contains in-frame clones alone and is incomplete. The data contain tens of thousands of clones, roughly 92% of them singletons. The J segment lost 6 bases and the V segment lost 5 bases, leaving 11 bases of the junction unmatched. This CDR3 has 16 amino acids. CDR1 and CDR2 (germline): SGHRS, YFSETQ. The source was CD4+ T cells from peripheral blood mononuclear cells, collected before pregnancy. The V call is TRBV5-1, the J call TRBJ2-3; 11 positions match TRBD2. The TCR comes from a female donor with multiple sclerosis, enrolled in a pregnancy study. CDR3 protein: CASRVSGGAASDTQYF. CDR3 bases: TGCGCCAGCAGGGTTAGCGGGGGGGCCGCCTCGGATACGCAGTATTTT.